The source of this T cell receptor beta chain is a study of response to subunit inactivated influenza vaccine. TCRdb analysed the RT-PCR reads with MiXCR anew, one entry per CDR3 protein. The data contain under 850,000 distinct CDR3 sequences, roughly 20% of them singletons. From germline, CDR1 is DFQATT and CDR2 SNEGSKA (reference sequence). Trimming stripped 3 bases from V and 5 bases from J, with 16 bases between. The CDR3 loop spans 14 amino acids. Material: PBMCs from blood, obtained more than 4 days after vaccination. The sequence came from a man aged 50 to 60 who received an inactivated influenza vaccine. The J gene is TRBJ2-5, the V gene TRBV20-1; D possibly corresponds to TRBD1 (6 bases). DNA of the CDR3: TGCAGTGCTAGCCGGGACACTGAGGGGGAGACCCAGTACTTC. It is translated as CSASRDTEGETQYF.